The 2 T cell receptor beta chains listed next were all sequenced from one sample in a study of cytomegalovirus exposure and HLA in healthy donors. Primers for the PCR totalled 60 Vbeta and 13 Jbeta. Some clones are missing from TCRdb's copy, which holds only in-frame ones; the method was immunoSEQ multiplex PCR. The sample shows 150,000 to 200,000 clones, roughly 77% of them seen only once. The sequenced sample was PBMCs. These receptors originate from a woman between 45 and 60 years old in good health and CMV-seronegative.

The chain combines TRBV5-6 with TRBJ1-5, with D tentatively TRBD1 (5 bases). CDR3 length: 15 amino acids. Germline V gene lookup returns CDR1 SGHDT and CDR2 YYEEEE. Between the trimmed V and J ends, which lost 4 bases and 3 bases, there was a span of 14 bases. CDR3 nucleotide sequence: TGTGCCAGCAGCGGACGGACGGGACTCAATCAGCCCCAGCATTTT. It yields the protein CASSGRTGLNQPQHF.

V gene TRBV9 combines with J gene TRBJ2-7, with 9 positions matching TRBD2. The CDR3 sequence is 15 residues long. Trimming cost V 0 bases and J 2 bases; bases outside gene matches: 3. CDR1 and CDR2 (germline): SGDLS, YYNGEE. In DNA form, the CDR3 reads TGTGCCAGCAGCGTAGGCGGGAGGGACCCCTACGAGCAGTACTTC. This sequence encodes CASSVGGRDPYEQYF.